This T cell receptor (beta chain) was recovered during a study of blood T cell repertoires in COVID-19. Study information: COVID-19 samples from acute and convalescent phases originated in the United States, Italy and Spain. Sources were T cells, B-cell-depleted T cells, or PBMCs; the material itself was cDNA or gDNA.

Deletions cut 2 bases from V and 6 bases from J, with 13 bases between. The CDR3 covers 14 residues. In germline, CDR1 is SGHNT, CDR2 YENEEA. The assay was immunoSEQ multiplex PCR, and TCRdb's table has in-frame clones only and misses some. The sample consists of approximately 40,000 clones, approximately 90% of them appearing once. The gene calls are TRBV11-3 and TRBJ2-5; possible D gene TRBD1, 6 bases. The TCR originated in a human donor in a cohort sampled during active COVID-19. What was sequenced was peripheral blood. In DNA, the CDR3 is TGTGCCAGCAGCTTAACAGGGTCTTCAAAGACCCAGTACTTC. Amino acid sequence: CASSLTGSSKTQYF. Using reference TRBV11-3 and TRBJ2-5 for the parts outside the CDR3, the full variable domain is EAGVVQSPRYKIIEKKQPVAFWCNPISGHNTLYWYLQNLGQGPELLIRYENEEAVDDSQLPKDRFSAERLKGVDSTLKIQPAELGDSAVYLCASSLTGSSKTQYFGPGTRLLVL.